The rows below give T cell receptor beta chains drawn from one sample of a study of T cells in Graves' hyperthyroidism and ophthalmopathy. Each CDR3 protein gets one entry after TCRdb re-called the multiplex PCR reads with MiXCR. The data hold roughly 640,000 distinct CDR3 sequences, with roughly 15% observed a single time. Sample: blood. The source of these receptors is a woman aged 40 to 55 with Graves' ophthalmopathy. The CDR3 runs from the conserved cysteine through the conserved F or W. Fields, in order: clone size, J gene, D gene, V gene, CDR3 protein, CDR3 DNA. A D gene is named only where the DNA matches it firmly. Clone size is shown for a subset of rows, as once, few, many or a class of expanded clone.

size: few; J: TRBJ2-3; D: .; V: TRBV6-1; CDR3: CASSHRGFSTDTQYF; DNA: TGTGCCAGCAGCCACCGGGGGTTTAGCACAGATACGCAGTATTTT
size: few; J: TRBJ2-1; D: .; V: TRBV20-1; CDR3: CSAPREGGDEQFF; DNA: TGCAGTGCTCCTAGGGAGGGGGGGGATGAGCAGTTCTTC
size: .; J: TRBJ1-1; D: .; V: TRBV29-1; CDR3: CSVVGQGPNTEAFF; DNA: TGCAGCGTTGTGGGCCAGGGCCCGAACACTGAAGCTTTCTTT
size: .; J: TRBJ1-4; D: TRBD1; V: TRBV5-5; CDR3: CASSLGQGTTNEKLFF; DNA: TGTGCCAGCAGCTTGGGACAGGGGACAACTAATGAAAAACTGTTTTTT
size: few; J: TRBJ1-4; D: TRBD1; V: TRBV12-3/TRBV12-4; CDR3: CASSLLQGAFGKLFF; DNA: TGTGCCAGCAGTTTACTTCAGGGGGCCTTTGGAAAACTGTTTTTT
size: many; J: TRBJ2-3; D: TRBD1; V: TRBV12-3/TRBV12-4; CDR3: CASSPSDTGTDLLGTDTQYF; DNA: TGTGCCAGCAGCCCTTCGGATACCGGGACAGACTTATTGGGCACAGATACGCAGTATTTT
size: few; J: TRBJ1-2; D: .; V: TRBV7-9; CDR3: CASSSGTQDYYGYTF; DNA: TGTGCCAGCAGCTCCGGGACCCAGGACTACTATGGCTACACCTTC
size: .; J: TRBJ2-7; D: TRBD2; V: TRBV28; CDR3: CASSPYLAGGKYEQYF; DNA: TGTGCCAGCAGTCCGTACCTAGCGGGAGGGAAGTACGAGCAGTACTTC
size: many; J: TRBJ2-1; D: .; V: TRBV11-1; CDR3: CASSLMDSSYNEQFF; DNA: TGTGCCAGCAGCTTGATGGACAGCTCCTACAATGAGCAGTTCTTC
size: .; J: TRBJ1-5; D: .; V: TRBV14; CDR3: CASSQEGEGVPLCSNQPQHF; DNA: TGTGCCAGCAGCCAAGAGGGGGAGGGGGTTCCACTGTGTAGCAATCAGCCCCAGCATTTT
size: .; J: TRBJ2-3; D: .; V: TRBV6-2/TRBV6-3; CDR3: CASSYEADTQYF; DNA: TGTGCCAGCAGTTACGAGGCAGATACGCAGTATTTT
size: .; J: TRBJ2-1; D: TRBD2; V: TRBV7-9; CDR3: CASSLDSGRFEQFF; DNA: TGTGCCAGCAGCTTAGATAGCGGGAGGTTTGAGCAGTTCTTC
size: few; J: TRBJ2-1; D: TRBD2; V: TRBV29-1; CDR3: CSVKSSGEQFF; DNA: TGCAGCGTGAAATCTAGCGGAGAGCAGTTCTTC
size: .; J: TRBJ1-1; D: TRBD1; V: TRBV12-3/TRBV12-4; CDR3: CASSPRTGAMNTEAFF; DNA: TGTGCCAGCAGTCCACGGACAGGAGCCATGAACACTGAAGCTTTCTTT
size: few; J: TRBJ1-1; D: .; V: TRBV19; CDR3: CASSQGRWETEAFF; DNA: TGTGCCAGTAGCCAGGGCCGCTGGGAAACTGAAGCTTTCTTT
size: .; J: TRBJ2-3; D: .; V: TRBV6-2/TRBV6-3; CDR3: CASSTPVPGSTDTQYF; DNA: TGTGCCAGCAGTACACCTGTCCCAGGAAGCACAGATACGCAGTATTTT
size: few; J: TRBJ2-2; D: .; V: TRBV5-1; CDR3: CASTLGSVNTGELFF; DNA: TGCGCCAGCACCCTGGGTAGCGTGAACACCGGGGAGCTGTTTTTT
size: few; J: TRBJ1-2; D: .; V: TRBV5-1; CDR3: CASSLSPGAVYGYTF; DNA: TGCGCCAGCAGCTTGTCCCCGGGGGCCGTCTATGGCTACACCTTC
size: .; J: TRBJ1-5; D: TRBD1; V: TRBV19; CDR3: CASRGQSHQPQHF; DNA: TGTGCCAGTAGGGGACAGAGCCATCAGCCCCAGCATTTT
size: .; J: TRBJ2-1; D: .; V: TRBV4-1; CDR3: CASSQGPGGSRANEQFF; DNA: TGCGCCAGCAGCCAAGGCCCCGGTGGTAGTAGGGCCAATGAGCAGTTCTTC
size: many; J: TRBJ2-1; D: TRBD2; V: TRBV27; CDR3: CASTTTGLAGERHNEQFF; DNA: TGTGCCAGCACCACAACCGGACTAGCGGGAGAGAGACACAATGAGCAGTTCTTC
size: .; J: TRBJ2-5; D: .; V: TRBV28; CDR3: CASSAAGTAKETQYF; DNA: TGTGCCAGCAGCGCCGCGGGGACAGCCAAAGAGACCCAGTACTTC
size: many; J: TRBJ2-3; D: .; V: TRBV20-1; CDR3: CSARDLRRQSTDTQYF; DNA: TGCAGTGCTAGAGATTTGCGCAGGCAATCCACAGATACGCAGTATTTT
size: many; J: TRBJ1-1; D: TRBD1; V: TRBV2; CDR3: CASLGGQGVTEAFF; DNA: TGTGCCAGCTTAGGGGGACAGGGAGTTACTGAAGCTTTCTTT
size: .; J: TRBJ2-3; D: .; V: TRBV6-1; CDR3: CANPGHPSTDTQYF; DNA: TGTGCCAACCCGGGACACCCTAGCACAGATACGCAGTATTTT
size: few; J: TRBJ2-2; D: TRBD2; V: TRBV13; CDR3: CASSPGTSGKTGELFF; DNA: TGTGCCAGCAGCCCAGGGACTAGCGGGAAAACCGGGGAGCTGTTTTTT
size: .; J: TRBJ2-7; D: TRBD2; V: TRBV15; CDR3: CATSTGTSAYEQYF; DNA: TGTGCCACCAGCACCGGGACTAGCGCCTACGAGCAGTACTTC
size: few; J: TRBJ2-2; D: .; V: TRBV2; CDR3: CARGGQGATGELFF; DNA: TGTGCCAGAGGGGGGCAGGGTGCGACCGGGGAGCTGTTTTTT
size: .; J: TRBJ1-5; D: .; V: TRBV12-3/TRBV12-4; CDR3: CASSLDLGNQPQHF; DNA: TGTGCCAGCAGCCTCGACTTAGGCAATCAGCCCCAGCATTTT
size: many; J: TRBJ2-1; D: TRBD2; V: TRBV30; CDR3: CAWTPGGSSYNEQFF; DNA: TGTGCCTGGACCCCGGGGGGGTCCTCCTACAATGAGCAGTTCTTC
size: many; J: TRBJ2-2; D: TRBD1; V: TRBV6-5; CDR3: CASSYSTGANTGELFF; DNA: TGTGCCAGCAGTTACTCGACAGGGGCGAACACCGGGGAGCTGTTTTTT
size: many; J: TRBJ1-5; D: .; V: TRBV5-1; CDR3: CASSLGDGDQPQHF; DNA: TGCGCCAGCAGCTTGGGGGACGGGGATCAGCCCCAGCATTTT
size: few; J: TRBJ2-7; D: .; V: TRBV28; CDR3: CASSTNIRGEQYF; DNA: TGTGCCAGCAGCACCAACATAAGGGGCGAGCAGTACTTC
size: .; J: TRBJ1-5; D: .; V: TRBV20-1; CDR3: CSARGPGGNNQPQHF; DNA: TGCAGTGCTAGAGGGCCTGGGGGGAACAATCAGCCCCAGCATTTT
size: .; J: TRBJ2-1; D: .; V: TRBV20-1; CDR3: CSARDLGVEQFF; DNA: TGCAGTGCTAGAGATCTGGGAGTTGAGCAGTTCTTC
size: few; J: TRBJ1-5; D: TRBD1; V: TRBV11-2; CDR3: CASSSPGQGLYQPQHF; DNA: TGTGCCAGCAGCTCACCGGGACAGGGTCTCTATCAGCCCCAGCATTTT
size: .; J: TRBJ1-4; D: .; V: TRBV6-1; CDR3: CASSPGRMEEKLFF; DNA: TGTGCCAGCAGTCCCGGCCGGATGGAGGAAAAACTGTTTTTT
size: few; J: TRBJ2-7; D: .; V: TRBV9; CDR3: CASSVEPETYEQYF; DNA: TGTGCCAGCAGCGTAGAGCCAGAGACCTACGAGCAGTACTTC
size: few; J: TRBJ2-3; D: .; V: TRBV6-1; CDR3: CASAQVGYTTDTQYF; DNA: TGTGCCAGCGCCCAAGTTGGCTACACCACAGATACGCAGTATTTT
size: many; J: TRBJ2-2; D: .; V: TRBV30; CDR3: CALRVSGELFF; DNA: TGTGCCCTCAGGGTTTCCGGGGAGCTGTTTTTT
size: few; J: TRBJ2-2; D: .; V: TRBV6-5; CDR3: CASSYSRWTNTGELFF; DNA: TGTGCCAGCAGTTACTCGAGGTGGACCAACACCGGGGAGCTGTTTTTT
size: many; J: TRBJ1-1; D: .; V: TRBV3-1; CDR3: CASSQGPRANTEAFF; DNA: TGTGCCAGCAGCCAAGGGCCGAGGGCGAACACTGAAGCTTTCTTT
size: many; J: TRBJ2-7; D: TRBD1; V: TRBV5-1; CDR3: CASSWGTGGFYEQYF; DNA: TGCGCCAGCAGCTGGGGGACAGGGGGTTTCTACGAGCAGTACTTC
size: many; J: TRBJ2-3; D: TRBD2; V: TRBV5-4; CDR3: CASSYGTSPTDTQYF; DNA: TGTGCCAGCAGCTATGGGACTAGCCCCACAGATACGCAGTATTTT
size: many; J: TRBJ2-7; D: .; V: TRBV28; CDR3: CASSSFSRQAVWYEQYF; DNA: TGTGCCAGCAGTTCGTTCTCGAGACAGGCAGTATGGTACGAGCAGTACTTC
size: few; J: TRBJ2-5; D: .; V: TRBV6-1; CDR3: CASSGDFQETQYF; DNA: TGTGCCAGCAGTGGGGACTTCCAAGAGACCCAGTACTTC